This is a list of T cell receptor beta chains from one sample in a study of T cells in Graves' hyperthyroidism and ophthalmopathy. TCRdb analysed the multiplex PCR reads with MiXCR anew, one entry per CDR3 protein. The sample records around 620,000 distinct CDR3 sequences, under 60% being singletons. Sample: peripheral blood or thyroid tissue (not recorded which). The origin of the receptors is an adult woman with Graves' disease, either hyperthyroidism or ophthalmopathy (not recorded which). Each CDR3 is given with its conserved first and last residue. The order of the fields is CDR3 protein, CDR3 DNA, V gene, CDR3 length, D gene, clone size, J gene. A D gene is named only where the DNA matches it firmly. Size is omitted from some rows. Given values are once, few, many or a class for expanded clones.

CATSRDRAFWNTEAFF	TGTGCCACCAGCAGAGACAGGGCCTTTTGGAACACTGAAGCTTTCTTT	TRBV15	16	-	-	TRBJ1-1
CASSVSGDSEAFF	TGTGCCAGCAGTGTTTCAGGTGACAGTGAAGCTTTCTTT	TRBV2	13	-	-	TRBJ1-1
CASSIPTSQETQYF	TGTGCCAGTAGTATTCCGACGTCCCAAGAGACCCAGTACTTC	TRBV19	14	-	-	TRBJ2-5
CASSLGTGLDNYGYTF	TGTGCCAGCAGCCTGGGTACAGGGTTGGATAACTATGGCTACACCTTC	TRBV7-9	16	-	many	TRBJ1-2
CSVTGQGGNGYTF	TGCAGCGTTACGGGACAGGGGGGGAATGGCTACACCTTC	TRBV29-1	13	TRBD1	-	TRBJ1-2
CAWSRQGWHGYTF	TGTGCCTGGAGTAGACAGGGGTGGCATGGCTACACCTTC	TRBV30	13	TRBD1	few	TRBJ1-2
CASSADARDGSYEQYF	TGTGCCAGCAGCGCGGATGCCCGGGACGGGTCCTACGAGCAGTACTTC	TRBV9	16	-	few	TRBJ2-7
CASSAGTRTGHF	TGTGCCAGCAGTGCGGGGACTCGGACCGGGCATTTT	TRBV2	12	-	-	TRBJ1-5
CASSLWGAPGANVLTF	TGTGCCAGCAGCTTATGGGGAGCCCCTGGGGCCAACGTCCTGACTTTC	TRBV7-9	16	-	many	TRBJ2-6
CASSGGDSGANVLTF	TGTGCCAGCAGTGGAGGGGACTCTGGGGCCAACGTCCTGACTTTC	TRBV28	15	-	many	TRBJ2-6
CASSLAGPLSGANVLTF	TGTGCCAGCAGCTTAGCGGGACCCCTCTCTGGGGCCAACGTCCTGACTTTC	TRBV7-8	17	-	many	TRBJ2-6
CASSYGPLYGYTF	TGTGCCAGCAGTTACGGACCGTTATATGGCTACACCTTC	TRBV6-6	13	-	-	TRBJ1-2
CASSRTGNLGGYTF	TGCGCCAGCAGCCGGACAGGGAATCTGGGCGGCTACACCTTC	TRBV5-1	14	TRBD1	many	TRBJ1-2
CAWTSPTAEAFF	TGTGCCTGGACCTCTCCGACAGCTGAAGCTTTCTTT	TRBV30	12	-	few	TRBJ1-1
CASSGAGPNTEAFF	TGTGCCAGCAGCGGAGCGGGGCCAAACACTGAAGCTTTCTTT	TRBV10-2	14	-	once	TRBJ1-1
CASSAQGFGANVLTF	TGTGCCAGCAGCGCCCAGGGTTTTGGGGCCAACGTCCTGACTTTC	TRBV9	15	-	-	TRBJ2-6
CSAREQGQPQYF	TGCAGTGCTAGAGAACAGGGTCAGCCCCAGTACTTC	TRBV20-1	12	-	-	TRBJ2-5
CASSAGQGNEKLFF	TGTGCCAGCAGCGCGGGACAGGGAAATGAAAAACTGTTTTTT	TRBV7-8	14	TRBD1	-	TRBJ1-4
CASTYLKVNTEAFF	TGTGCCAGCACTTACCTCAAGGTGAACACTGAAGCTTTCTTT	TRBV7-9	14	-	-	TRBJ1-1
CASSPEGAPNQPQHF	TGTGCCAGCAGCCCCGAGGGGGCCCCCAATCAGCCCCAGCATTTT	TRBV7-3	15	TRBD1	-	TRBJ1-5
CASSIATGDYTQYF	TGTGCCAGCAGTATCGCGACAGGGGACTATACGCAGTATTTT	TRBV12-3/TRBV12-4	14	TRBD1	few	TRBJ2-3
CASSSSSPRLPRTGELFF	TGCGCCAGCAGTTCCTCATCCCCTCGACTTCCCCGGACCGGGGAGCTGTTTTTT	TRBV5-1	18	-	few	TRBJ2-2
CACKGGLQDTEAFF	TGTGCCTGTAAAGGGGGGCTTCAGGACACTGAAGCTTTCTTT	TRBV19	14	-	-	TRBJ1-1
CASTGAYHEQYF	TGTGCCAGCACAGGGGCCTACCACGAGCAGTACTTC	TRBV2	12	-	few	TRBJ2-7
CASSHTGGVNEQYF	TGTGCCAGCAGCCACACAGGGGGTGTCAACGAGCAGTACTTC	TRBV16	14	TRBD1	-	TRBJ2-7
CASSPGVSPLHF	TGTGCCAGTAGTCCAGGGGTTTCACCCCTCCACTTT	TRBV19	12	-	many	TRBJ1-6
CSVETQGLVWSYNSPLHF	TGCAGCGTTGAAACACAGGGGCTTGTATGGTCCTATAATTCACCCCTCCACTTT	TRBV29-1	18	TRBD1	many	TRBJ1-6
CATQDTASGSPLHF	TGTGCCACCCAAGACACCGCCAGCGGTTCACCCCTCCACTTT	TRBV19	14	-	few	TRBJ1-6